These T cell receptor beta chains were read from a single sample in a study of blood T cells in healthy people across ages. MiXCR, run by TCRdb on the 5' RACE reads, gives a single entry per CDR3 protein. The table shows fewer than 2,000,000 distinct CDR3 sequences, with about two fifths occurring only once. The sequencing sample was made of blood. The receptors originated from a human donor in good health. The CDR3 runs from the conserved cysteine through the conserved F or W. D genes are given only for firm matches. Rows give clone size only sometimes, using once, few, many, or a class for an expanded clone.

CSPNAYNEQFF TGCAGTCCTAACGCATACAATGAGCAGTTCTTC TRBJ2-1 TRBV20-1 . .
CASSAGLAPQETQYF TGTGCCAGCAGCGCCGGACTAGCACCGCAAGAGACCCAGTACTTC TRBJ2-5 TRBV9 . TRBD2
CASSLGGGGDTEAFF TGTGCCAGCAGCTTGGGAGGCGGGGGGGATACTGAAGCTTTCTTT TRBJ1-1 TRBV7-2 . .
CASSPRGGEITEAFF TGTGCCAGCAGCCCCCGAGGGGGCGAAATTACTGAAGCTTTCTTT TRBJ1-1 TRBV6-2/TRBV6-3 few TRBD1
CASSGQIPLEAFF TGTGCCAGCAGCGGACAGATCCCCCTAGAAGCTTTCTTT TRBJ1-1 TRBV7-9 . .
CSAKDRAAHETQYF TGCAGTGCTAAGGACAGGGCGGCCCACGAGACCCAGTACTTC TRBJ2-5 TRBV20-1 . TRBD1
CASSSTSGGPGDTQYF TGTGCCAGCAGCTCCACTAGCGGGGGGCCTGGGGATACGCAGTATTTT TRBJ2-3 TRBV7-3 . TRBD2
CASSLVLYNEQFF TGTGCCAGCAGCTTAGTCTTGTACAATGAGCAGTTCTTC TRBJ2-1 TRBV7-8 many .
CAIRGTGGEEKLFF TGTGCCATCAGGGGGACAGGGGGCGAAGAAAAACTGTTTTTT TRBJ1-4 TRBV10-3 . TRBD1
CASSLRTGGEDGYTF TGTGCCAGCAGCTTGCGGACAGGGGGCGAGGATGGCTACACCTTC TRBJ1-2 TRBV7-2 few TRBD1
CATSGSGGVLTDTQYF TGTGCCACCAGCGGAAGCGGGGGGGTACTCACAGATACGCAGTATTTT TRBJ2-3 TRBV15 . TRBD2
CASSFPQGLLFPDTQYF TGTGCCAGCAGCTTTCCCCAGGGACTGCTATTTCCAGATACGCAGTATTTT TRBJ2-3 TRBV7-9 . .
CASSVVGIGNIQYF TGTGCCAGCAGCGTAGTGGGAATAGGGAACATTCAGTACTTC TRBJ2-4 TRBV9 many .
CASSWDSYNGQYF TGCGCCAGCAGCTGGGACAGTTACAATGGGCAGTACTTC TRBJ2-5 TRBV5-1 . TRBD1
CASSYRVGANALTF TGTGCCAGCAGTTACAGGGTTGGGGCCAACGCCCTGACTTTC TRBJ2-6 TRBV6-5 once .
CATSVSGFGELFF TGTGCCACCAGTGTCTCGGGATTCGGGGAGCTGTTTTTT TRBJ2-2 TRBV24-1 . .
CASSPTGSAEAFF TGTGCCAGCTCACCAACAGGAAGTGCTGAAGCTTTCTTT TRBJ1-1 TRBV18 few .
CASTRYQETQYF TGTGCCAGCACCCGGTACCAAGAGACCCAGTACTTC TRBJ2-5 TRBV7-9 . .
CASSLRSKSTDTQYF TGTGCCAGCAGCTTAAGGTCCAAGAGCACAGATACGCAGTATTTT TRBJ2-3 TRBV7-2 few .
CASTLNLYEQYF TGTGCCAGCACCCTAAATTTATACGAGCAGTACTTC TRBJ2-7 TRBV3-1 few .
CASSQVSGRWYGYTF TGTGCCAGCAGCCAAGTTTCAGGGAGGTGGTATGGCTACACCTTC TRBJ1-2 TRBV14 . .
CASDCGGRNEKLFF TGTGCCAGCGACTGCGGGGGGCGGAATGAAAAACTGTTTTTT TRBJ1-4 TRBV11-3 once .
CASSYPRGTGTLVNEQFF TGTGCCAGCAGTTACCCCCGGGGTACCGGGACTCTCGTCAATGAGCAGTTCTTC TRBJ2-1 TRBV6-5 few .
CASRGQGFPYEQYF TGTGCCAGCAGGGGACAGGGTTTCCCCTACGAGCAGTACTTC TRBJ2-7 TRBV12-3/TRBV12-4 . TRBD1
CASSMTPYSYNEQFF TGTGCCAGCAGCATGACACCGTACTCCTACAATGAGCAGTTCTTC TRBJ2-1 TRBV7-2 . .
CAGSLQTGSYGYTF TGCGCCGGCAGCTTGCAGACAGGTAGCTATGGCTACACCTTC TRBJ1-2 TRBV5-1 . .
CASNAERGVTYEQYF TGTGCCAGCAACGCAGAGCGGGGGGTAACCTACGAGCAGTACTTC TRBJ2-7 TRBV28 few TRBD2
CSVSHSYEQYF TGCAGCGTTTCCCATTCCTACGAGCAGTACTTC TRBJ2-7 TRBV29-1 . .